The 29 T cell receptor beta chains given below trace back to one sample, sequenced in a study of cytomegalovirus exposure and HLA in healthy donors. The study ran its PCR with 60 Vbeta and 13 Jbeta primers. Profiled with immunoSEQ multiplex PCR; TCRdb holds only in-frame clones, not every one. Listed are 120,000 to 150,000 clones; 2% to 3% falls within the top ten. Material: PBMCs. Every receptor here comes from a man aged 35-49 years in good health and CMV-seronegative.

The chain couples TRBV9 to TRBJ1-2; 7 bases agree with TRBD1. The CDR3 contains 17 residues. The germline CDR1 and CDR2 sequences are SGDLS and YYNGEE. The V segment lost 3 bases and the J segment 1 base; nucleotides outside the gene matches: 12. The CDR3 bases are TGTGCCAGCAGCGCCATAAGACAGGGCGAGGGTAACTATGGCTACACCTTC. This translates into CASSAIRQGEGNYGYTF.

The rearrangement uses TRBV27 and TRBJ2-3; 7 bases are a match to TRBD1. V lost 1 base and J lost 0; bases outside the gene matches: 16. Per the germline V gene, CDR1 is MNHEY and CDR2 is SMNVEV (reference sequence). This CDR3 contains 20 residues. The CDR3, as DNA: TGTGCCAGCAGTTTATTGATGAGGGTTCTAGGGGGCTCTAGCACAGATACGCAGTATTTT. Translating gives CASSLLMRVLGGSSTDTQYF.

A word on this clone: The same CDR3 is also encoded by other DNA sequences in this sample. V gene TRBV19 combines with J gene TRBJ2-3; 7 bases match TRBD1. From germline, CDR1 is LNHDA and CDR2 SQIVND (reference sequence). CDR3 size: 13 residues. With 6 bases clipped from V and 2 bases from J, the junction kept 2 bases outside the gene matches. The CDR3 sequence is CASRTGNTDTQYF. CDR3 nucleotide sequence: TGTGCCAGTAGGACAGGGAACACAGATACGCAGTATTTT.

This chain links TRBV11-2 with TRBJ1-3, with 10 bases matching TRBD1. Trimming removed 2 bases from V and 0 bases from J; junction bases left unmatched: 10. Germline lookup yields CDR1 SGHAT and CDR2 FQNNGV. The CDR3 covers 19 residues. In DNA form, the CDR3 reads TGTGCCAGCAGCTTACTAGGGACAGGGGTCACTAGCTCTGGAAACACCATATATTTT. Translation: CASSLLGTGVTSSGNTIYF.

This rearrangement joins TRBV13 to TRBJ2-5, with TRBD1 matching over 9 bases. The CDR3 is 14 amino acids. Germline V gene lookup returns CDR1 PRHDT and CDR2 FYEKMQ (reference sequence). V lost 7 bases to trimming and J lost 4 bases; unmatched junction nucleotides: 7. As DNA, the CDR3 is TGTGCCAGCACCCTGAAGACAGGGGGAGAGACCCAGTACTTC. It codes for CASTLKTGGETQYF.

The V call is TRBV18, the J call TRBJ1-5; D gene unclear. V lost 5 bases, J lost 5 bases, and 10 bases lay in between. CDR1 and CDR2 (germline): KGHSH, LQKENI. The CDR3 sequence is 13 residues long. CDR3 residues: CASSRVRDQPQHF. DNA of the CDR3: TGTGCCAGCTCAAGAGTGAGGGATCAGCCCCAGCATTTT.

This chain links TRBV15 with TRBJ2-1; 8 positions agree with TRBD1. The ends lost 0 bases at V and 6 bases at J; junction bases unmatched: 7. CDR1 is LNHNV and CDR2 is YYDKDF in the germline V gene (reference sequence). The CDR3 is 16 amino acids. The CDR3 DNA reads as TGTGCCACCAGCAGAGATGTACAGGGGGGAAGCAATGAGCAGTTCTTC. Encoded protein: CATSRDVQGGSNEQFF.

The rearrangement links TRBV5-4 to TRBJ2-3; 8 nucleotides agree with TRBD1. This CDR3 spans 17 amino acids. The ends lost 0 bases at V and 4 bases at J; junction bases unmatched: 10. Germline values: CDR1 SGHNT, CDR2 YYREEE (reference sequence). The CDR3 is CASSLGVDRGFADTQYF. The CDR3 nucleotides read TGTGCCAGCAGCTTGGGGGTTGACAGGGGATTCGCAGATACGCAGTATTTT.

On this clone itself: Sequence at one end of the junction differs from germline and may be a read error. Other DNA sequences in the same sample also yield this CDR3. The rearrangement links TRBV5-4 to TRBJ2-5; TRBD2 might be the D (5 bases). The CDR3 is 14 amino acids. The V gene's germline CDR1 is SGHNT and CDR2 YYREEE (reference sequence). The CDR3 DNA is TGCGCCAGCAGCCCTCGAGGGAGCCAAGAGACCCAGTACTTC. It specifies CASSPRGSQETQYF.

A note on this clone: The same CDR3 is also encoded by other DNA sequences in this sample. The chain recombines TRBV6-4 with TRBJ1-6, with 7 bases matching TRBD1. The germline CDR1 and CDR2 sequences are MRHNA and SNTAGT. The V gene end was trimmed by 2 bases and the J gene end by 6 bases; junction bases not matched to a gene: 1. The CDR3 extends over 14 amino acids. DNA of the CDR3: TGTGCCAGCAGTGACCGGGACAGTAATTCACCCCTCCACTTT. Translating it yields CASSDRDSNSPLHF.

DNA for the CDR3: TGTGCCAGCAGCCGAATCACGGGACTAGCGGGGGACTACGGCGATACGCAGTATTTT. Protein product: CASSRITGLAGDYGDTQYF. This rearrangement joins TRBV4-2 to TRBJ2-3, with 14 bases that match TRBD2. Germline V CDR1 and CDR2: LGHNA, YNFKEQ. Trimming removed 4 bases from V and 6 bases from J; junction bases left unmatched: 15. This CDR3 is built from 19 residues.

V gene TRBV4-3 combines with J gene TRBJ1-2; 10 nucleotides line up with TRBD1. Germline assignment: CDR1 LGHNA and CDR2 YSLEER. The CDR3 covers 16 residues. Unmatched junction bases numbered 2, after V lost 0 bases and J lost 1 base. The CDR3 here is CASSQEWDRGNYGYTF. DNA for the CDR3: TGCGCCAGCAGCCAAGAATGGGACAGGGGTAACTATGGCTACACCTTC.

The genes are TRBV2 and TRBJ1-1; the D is unclear. V was clipped by 4 bases and J by 1 base, with 10 bases between them. Germline CDR1 reads SNHLY; CDR2 reads FYNNEI. The CDR3 is 14 residues long. Here the CDR3 reads CASSGGRTNTEAFF. In DNA form, the CDR3 reads TGTGCCAGCAGTGGAGGGAGAACGAACACTGAAGCTTTCTTT.

V gene TRBV9 combines with J gene TRBJ2-1, with 11 bases fitting TRBD2. Germline V gene data show CDR1 as SGDLS and CDR2 as YYNGEE. The CDR3 runs 16 residues. V was pared by 2 bases and J by 5 bases, with 6 bases of the junction left unmatched. The chain's CDR3 is CASSVPLAGDDNEQFF. Written as DNA, the CDR3 is TGTGCCAGCAGCGTCCCACTAGCGGGGGACGACAATGAGCAGTTCTTC.

The chain employs TRBV21-1 and TRBJ2-7; the table's D call, TRBD1, was not checked against the DNA. TRBV21-1 is reported as a pseudogene. The CDR3 runs to 17 residues. CDR3 coding DNA: TGTGCCAGCAGCTGCAAGGGGGCTCACTTCTCTCGCTACGAGCAGTACTTC. This gives the protein CASSCKGAHFSRYEQYF.

The chain couples TRBV10-3 to TRBJ2-3; 11 bases agree with TRBD2. V dropped 10 bases and J dropped 4; count of bases not matched to a gene: 10. The CDR3 runs to 15 residues. CDR1 and CDR2 (germline): ENHRY, SYGVKD. CDR3 in amino acids: CASRTSGSGADTQYF. The CDR3 DNA reads as TGTGCCAGCAGGACTAGCGGGTCGGGAGCAGATACGCAGTATTTT.

The CDR3: CASSPGTGGEEKLFF. The CDR3 region has the DNA TGCGCCAGCAGCCCAGGTACAGGGGGCGAGGAAAAACTGTTTTTT. The chain uses TRBV5-1 and TRBJ1-4; 9 bases align to TRBD1. Germline assignment: CDR1 SGHRS and CDR2 YFSETQ. This CDR3 contains 15 residues. Trimming took 4 bases from V and 8 from J; bases not matched to a gene: 9.

V gene TRBV6-1 combines with J gene TRBJ1-2; 9 positions agree with TRBD1. Trimming removed 1 base from V and 0 bases from J; junction bases left unmatched: 12. Looked up from germline, CDR1 is MNHNS and CDR2 is SASEGT. The CDR3 is made up of 19 amino acids. The CDR3 loop is CASSEVLTGTGRANYGYTF. The CDR3 DNA reads TGTGCCAGCAGTGAAGTCCTAACCGGGACAGGGCGAGCTAACTATGGCTACACCTTC.

The chain combines TRBV5-1 with TRBJ2-7; D not certain. V lost 5 bases and J lost 2, with 11 bases in between. The length of the CDR3 is 13 residues. The germline V gene has CDR1 SGHRS and CDR2 YFSETQ. The CDR3 DNA reads as TGCGCCAGCAGGGGCTCCATGACCTACGAGCAGTACTTC. It codes for CASRGSMTYEQYF. Full variable domain (missing parts from reference TRBV5-1 and TRBJ2-7): KAGVTQTPRYLIKTRGQQVTLSCSPISGHRSVSWYQQTPGQGLQFLFEYFSETQRNKGNFPGRFSGRQFSNSRSEMNVSTLELGDSALYLCASRGSMTYEQYFGPGTRLTVT.

This chain uses TRBV19 with TRBJ1-4; D remains ambiguous. CDR1 is LNHDA, CDR2 SQIVND, per germline (reference sequence). V dropped 5 bases and J dropped 7 bases, with 11 bases sitting between them. This CDR3 has 13 residues. In DNA, the CDR3 is TGTGCCAGTAGTGCAAACCAACTTGAAAAACTGTTTTTT. Translation gives CASSANQLEKLFF. Full variable domain (rest looked up from reference TRBV19 and TRBJ1-4): DGGITQSPKYLFRKEGQNVTLSCEQNLNHDAMYWYRQDPGQGLRLIYYSQIVNDFQKGDIAEGYSVSREKKESFPLTVTSAQKNPTAFYLCASSANQLEKLFFGSGTQLSVL.

The chain is built from TRBV10-3 and TRBJ2-7; TRBD1 aligns across 8 bases. The CDR3 totals 13 residues. Germline trimming cut 8 bases from V and 5 bases from J; bases unmatched to any gene: 8. Germline CDR1 is ENHRY and CDR2 is SYGVKD. The DNA of the CDR3 is TGTGCCATCGCAAAAGGGGGACAGGACGAGCAGTACTTC. It yields the protein CAIAKGGQDEQYF.

This chain connects TRBV27 to TRBJ1-1; maybe TRBD1 (5 bases). Deletions cut 1 base from V and 1 base from J, with 10 bases between. The CDR3 is 15 residues long. Germline CDR1 reads MNHEY; CDR2 reads SMNVEV (reference sequence). CDR3 DNA: TGTGCCAGCAGTTTATTGGGGCAGACGAACACTGAAGCTTTCTTT. Translating it yields CASSLLGQTNTEAFF.

This chain links TRBV6-6 with TRBJ2-2; possible D gene TRBD1, 6 bases. The CDR3 length is 15 residues. Trimming left V 4 bases short and J 2 bases short, with 11 bases between. CDR1 and CDR2 (germline): MNHNY, SVGAGI (reference sequence). CDR3 protein: CASSSGTTNTGELFF. CDR3 sequence (DNA): TGTGCCAGCAGTTCCGGGACAACTAACACCGGGGAGCTGTTTTTT.

The chain joins TRBV9 to TRBJ1-4, with D possibly TRBD1 on 6 matching bases. CDR1 SGDLS and CDR2 YYNGEE come from the germline V gene. The CDR3 totals 14 residues. Trimming cost V 6 bases and J 8 bases, with 17 bases left between them. Here the CDR3 reads CASTPGGAREKLFF. In DNA, the CDR3 is TGTGCCAGCACCCCGGGGGGCGCAAGGGAAAAACTGTTTTTT.

V gene TRBV4-2 combines with J gene TRBJ2-5, with 9 bases matching TRBD2. J gave up 3 bases and V 0 bases, and 5 bases lay outside the gene matches. This CDR3 spans 16 amino acids. Germline values: CDR1 LGHNA, CDR2 YNFKEQ. CDR3 sequence: CASSQDGASGEETQYF. In nucleotides, the CDR3 is TGTGCCAGCAGCCAAGATGGGGCTAGCGGGGAAGAGACCCAGTACTTC.

This chain uses TRBV6-5 with TRBJ2-3, with TRBD2 matching over 7 bases. V lost 4 bases to trimming and J lost 1 base; unmatched junction nucleotides: 8. CDR1 MNHEY and CDR2 SVGAGI come from the germline V gene. The CDR3 has 16 amino acids. The CDR3 DNA follows: TGTGCCAGCAGTTCGGCCGGGCTAGCGGGCACAGATACGCAGTATTTT. Its protein product is CASSSAGLAGTDTQYF.

J is TRBJ2-1 and V is TRBV7-9; D possibly corresponds to TRBD2 (5 bases). This CDR3 spans 13 amino acids. Trimming removed 0 bases at V and 11 bases at J, with 11 bases between. From germline, CDR1 is SEHNR and CDR2 FQNEAQ (reference sequence). DNA of the CDR3: TGTGCCAGCAGCTTAGCCACTAGAGGCCAGCAGTTCTTC. Its protein is CASSLATRGQQFF.

The chain combines TRBV4-3 with TRBJ2-2; 14 bases line up with TRBD2. The CDR3 consists of 18 residues. Germline CDR1 reads LGHNA; CDR2 reads YSLEER. Germline trimming cut 3 bases from V and 2 bases from J; bases unmatched to any gene: 5. The DNA of the CDR3 is TGCGCCAGCAGCCAGGGACTAGCGGGAGCTTTCAACACCGGGGAGCTGTTTTTT. This translates into CASSQGLAGAFNTGELFF.

The rearrangement links TRBV25-1 to TRBJ2-5, with 10 bases matching TRBD1. Germline V gene sequence: CDR1 MGHDK, CDR2 SYGVNS. This CDR3 spans 15 amino acids. Losses at the gene ends were 3 bases for V and 7 bases for J; bases not matched to a gene: 8. CDR3 in DNA: TGTGCCAGCAGTGACCCGGGGACAGGGGCAGGGACCCAGTACTTC. Its translation: CASSDPGTGAGTQYF. The whole variable domain, filled in from reference TRBV25-1 and TRBJ2-5, reads EADIYQTPRYLVIGTGKKITLECSQTMGHDKMYWYQQDPGMELHLIHYSYGVNSTEKGDLSSESTVSRIRTEHFPLTLESARPSHTSQYLCASSDPGTGAGTQYFGPGTRLLVL.